The TCR beta chain described here comes from a study of T cell changes during pregnancy in multiple sclerosis. Method: immunoSEQ multiplex PCR; TCRdb's copy keeps in-frame clones and lacks some. Here the sample spans tens of thousands of clones, roughly 90% being singletons. There are 13 residues in the CDR3. Trimming took 2 bases from V and 5 from J, leaving 12 bases between them. Germline assignment: CDR1 GTSNPN and CDR2 SVGIG (reference sequence). The V and J genes are TRBV30 and TRBJ2-5; D is unclear. The sample consisted of peripheral blood, taken in the second trimester of pregnancy. This TCR was sampled from a female donor in good health, enrolled as a control in a pregnancy study. For the CDR3, the DNA is TGTGCCTGGAGTCTCAACCCCGGGGAGACCCAGTACTTC. Its protein product is CAWSLNPGETQYF.